The following is a T cell receptor (beta chain) sequence with its context. TEMRA cells were FACS-enriched, unlike CD8+ and CD4+ T cells, which were negatively isolated. This entry belongs to a study of CD8 T cells in Susac syndrome. Per germline, CDR1 KGHSH and CDR2 LQKENI. V gave up 3 bases and J gave up 4 bases, with 15 bases separating them. This CDR3 is 15 amino acids long. Random-hexamer reverse transcription was applied to about 0.45 to 1 ug RNA. TCRdb fed the immunoSEQ multiplex PCR reads into MiXCR, producing one record per CDR3 protein. This table has around 200,000 distinct CDR3 sequences, approximately 95% appearing once.

This chain joins TRBV18 and TRBJ1-1, with D uncertain. Sample: CD8+ T cells from PBMCs. This receptor was taken from a human donor with Susac syndrome. CDR3 bases: TGTGCCAGCTCACCCCTCGGGCAGGCGGGCACTGAAGCTTTCTTT. As protein: CASSPLGQAGTEAFF.